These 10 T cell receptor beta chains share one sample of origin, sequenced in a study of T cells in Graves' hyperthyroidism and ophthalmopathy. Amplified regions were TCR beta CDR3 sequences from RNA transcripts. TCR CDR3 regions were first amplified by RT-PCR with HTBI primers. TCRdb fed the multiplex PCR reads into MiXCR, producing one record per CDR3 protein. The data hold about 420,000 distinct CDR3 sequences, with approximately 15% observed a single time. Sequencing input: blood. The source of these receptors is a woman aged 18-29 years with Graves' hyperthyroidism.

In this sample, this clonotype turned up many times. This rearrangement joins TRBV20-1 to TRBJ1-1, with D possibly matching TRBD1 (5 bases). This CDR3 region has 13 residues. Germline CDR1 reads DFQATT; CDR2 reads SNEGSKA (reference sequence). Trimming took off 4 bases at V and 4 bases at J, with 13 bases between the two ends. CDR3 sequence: CSAIGVISTEAFF. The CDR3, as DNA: TGCAGTGCTATAGGGGTCATTTCCACTGAAGCTTTCTTT.

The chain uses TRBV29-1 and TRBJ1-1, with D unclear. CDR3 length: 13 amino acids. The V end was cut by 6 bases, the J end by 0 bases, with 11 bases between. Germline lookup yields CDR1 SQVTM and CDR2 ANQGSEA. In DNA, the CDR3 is TGCAGCGTGGGAGTGGCAATGAACACTGAAGCTTTCTTT. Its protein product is CSVGVAMNTEAFF. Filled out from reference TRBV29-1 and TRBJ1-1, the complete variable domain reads SAVISQKPSRDICQRGTSLTIQCQVDSQVTMMFWYRQQPGQSLTLIATANQGSEATYESGFVIDKFPISRPNLTFSTLTVSNMSPEDSSIYLCSVGVAMNTEAFFGQGTRLTVV.

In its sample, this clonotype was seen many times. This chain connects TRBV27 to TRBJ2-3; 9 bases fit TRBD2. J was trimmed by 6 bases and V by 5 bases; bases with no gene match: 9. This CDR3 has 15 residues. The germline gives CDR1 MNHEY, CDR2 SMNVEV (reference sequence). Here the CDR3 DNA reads TGTGCCAGCAGTCGCCCGGGACTAGCTAAGGATACGCAGTATTTT. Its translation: CASSRPGLAKDTQYF.

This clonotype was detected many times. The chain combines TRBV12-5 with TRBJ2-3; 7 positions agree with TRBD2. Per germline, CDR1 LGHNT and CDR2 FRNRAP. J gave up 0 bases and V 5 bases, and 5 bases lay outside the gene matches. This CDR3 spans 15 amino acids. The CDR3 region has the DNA TGTGCTAGTGGTAGAGGGACTACTAGCACAGATACGCAGTATTTT. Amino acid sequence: CASGRGTTSTDTQYF.

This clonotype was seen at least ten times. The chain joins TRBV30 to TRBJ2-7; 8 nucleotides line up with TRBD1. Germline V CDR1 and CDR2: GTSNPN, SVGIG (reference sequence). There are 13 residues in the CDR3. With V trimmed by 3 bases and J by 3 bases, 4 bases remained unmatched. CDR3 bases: TGTGCCTGGAGCCGCAGGGGGCTCTACGAGCAGTACTTC. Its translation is CAWSRRGLYEQYF.

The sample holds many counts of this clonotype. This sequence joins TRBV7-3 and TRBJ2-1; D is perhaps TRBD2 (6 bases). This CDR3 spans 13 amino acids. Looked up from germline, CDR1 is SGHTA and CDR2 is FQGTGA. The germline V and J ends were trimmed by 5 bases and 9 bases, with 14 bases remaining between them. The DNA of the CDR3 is TGTGCCAGCAGCATTGAGTTCGGGGGTGAGCAGTTCTTC. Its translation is CASSIEFGGEQFF.

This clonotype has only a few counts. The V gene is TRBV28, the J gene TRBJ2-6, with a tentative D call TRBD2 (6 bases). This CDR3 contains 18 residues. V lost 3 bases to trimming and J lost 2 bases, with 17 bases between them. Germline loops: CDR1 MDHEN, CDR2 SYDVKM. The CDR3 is CASSFRRRTTTGANVLTF. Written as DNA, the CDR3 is TGTGCCAGCAGTTTTAGGAGGAGGACTACCACTGGGGCCAACGTCCTGACTTTC. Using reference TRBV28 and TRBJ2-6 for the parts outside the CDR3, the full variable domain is DVKVTQSSRYLVKRTGEKVFLECVQDMDHENMFWYRQDPGLGLRLIYFSYDVKMKEKGDIPEGYSVSREKKERFSLILESASTNQTSMYLCASSFRRRTTTGANVLTFGAGSRLTVL.

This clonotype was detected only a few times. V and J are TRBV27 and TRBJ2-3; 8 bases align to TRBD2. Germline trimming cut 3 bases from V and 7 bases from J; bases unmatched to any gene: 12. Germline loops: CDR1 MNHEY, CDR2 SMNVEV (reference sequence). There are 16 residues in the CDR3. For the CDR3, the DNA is TGTGCCAGCAGTTTCTTTCCAGCGGGAGTTAAAAATACGCAGTATTTT. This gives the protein CASSFFPAGVKNTQYF.

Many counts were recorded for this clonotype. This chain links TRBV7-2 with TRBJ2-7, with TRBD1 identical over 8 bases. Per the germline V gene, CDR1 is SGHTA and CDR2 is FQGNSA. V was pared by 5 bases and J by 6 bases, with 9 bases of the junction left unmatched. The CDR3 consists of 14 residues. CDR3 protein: CASSRDRGRTEQYF. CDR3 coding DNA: TGTGCCAGCAGCCGTGACAGGGGACGAACCGAGCAGTACTTC.

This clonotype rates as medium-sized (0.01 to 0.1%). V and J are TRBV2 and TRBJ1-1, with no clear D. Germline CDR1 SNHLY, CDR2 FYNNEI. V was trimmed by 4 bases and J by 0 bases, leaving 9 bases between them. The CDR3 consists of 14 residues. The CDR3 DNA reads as TGTGCCAGCAGTGGTAAACTCATGAACACTGAAGCTTTCTTT. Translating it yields CASSGKLMNTEAFF.